A selection of T cell receptor beta chains follows, all from one sample in a study of cytomegalovirus exposure and HLA in healthy donors. Sequencing used immunoSEQ multiplex PCR; TCRdb keeps in-frame clones, though not all of them. This table has about 91,000 clones, around 70% appearing once. The sample comprised PBMCs. All receptors come from a female donor in good health and CMV-seronegative. CDR3s include the opening cysteine and the closing phenylalanine or tryptophan. Each record gives: CDR3 length, V gene, J gene, D gene, clone size, CDR3 protein, CDR3 DNA. D genes are given only for firm matches. The size field is filled for only some rows; it gives once, few, many or a size class.

16	TRBV5-4	TRBJ2-3	TRBD2	.	CASSLLAGGPGDTQYF	TGTGCCAGCAGCTTGTTAGCGGGAGGCCCAGGCGATACGCAGTATTTT
14	TRBV28	TRBJ2-3	.	few	CASSFLSGTDTQYF	TGTGCCAGCAGTTTTTTAAGCGGCACAGATACGCAGTATTTT
16	TRBV5-1	TRBJ2-1	TRBD2	.	CASSSRLAGGYNEQFF	TGCGCCAGCAGCAGTAGACTAGCGGGAGGATACAATGAGCAGTTCTTC
14	TRBV6-6	TRBJ1-2	TRBD1	.	CASSETRTGYGYTF	TGTGCCAGCAGCGAAACCCGGACAGGCTATGGCTACACCTTC
16	TRBV18	TRBJ1-5	TRBD1	.	CASSAGQSGGNQPQHF	TGTGCCAGCTCAGCGGGACAGTCAGGTGGCAATCAGCCCCAGCATTTT
14	TRBV5-5	TRBJ1-2	.	.	CASSSPGQGSGYTF	TGTGCCAGCAGCTCCCCGGGACAAGGGTCGGGCTACACCTTC
14	TRBV5-1	TRBJ2-2	.	.	CASSLFQNTGELFF	TGCGCCAGCAGCTTGTTCCAGAACACCGGGGAGCTGTTTTTT
15	TRBV6-4	TRBJ2-1	TRBD2	.	CASSVRAGGGDEQFF	TGTGCCAGCAGTGTGCGAGCGGGAGGGGGCGATGAGCAGTTCTTC
17	TRBV11-2	TRBJ2-1	.	few	CASSSVGSPPSYNEQFF	TGTGCCAGCAGCTCCGTGGGGAGTCCCCCCTCCTACAATGAGCAGTTCTTC
15	TRBV29-1	TRBJ1-4	TRBD1	once	CSVAGQGPTNEKLFF	TGCAGCGTTGCAGGACAGGGTCCAACTAATGAAAAACTGTTTTTT
16	TRBV5-1	TRBJ2-1	TRBD2	.	CASSLELAGGPYEQFF	TGCGCCAGCAGCTTGGAACTAGCGGGAGGGCCGTATGAGCAGTTCTTC
19	TRBV19	TRBJ1-1	TRBD1	.	CASKGEPGQGTDRATEAFF	TGTGCCAGTAAAGGGGAGCCGGGACAGGGGACGGATCGGGCCACTGAAGCTTTCTTT
12	TRBV6-1	TRBJ1-1	.	few	CASSPWGDEAFF	TGTGCCAGCAGTCCCTGGGGGGATGAAGCTTTCTTT
15	TRBV4-3	TRBJ1-1	TRBD1	.	CASSLRGTANTEAFF	TGCGCCAGCAGCCTTAGAGGGACAGCGAACACTGAAGCTTTCTTT
15	TRBV5-4	TRBJ1-1	.	.	CASSFPSGGGTEAFF	TGTGCCAGCAGCTTTCCCTCGGGGGGTGGAACTGAAGCTTTCTTT
14	TRBV7-9	TRBJ1-4	.	.	CASSLRGPNEKLFF	TGTGCCAGCAGCTTAAGGGGTCCGAATGAAAAACTGTTTTTT
14	TRBV19	TRBJ2-5	.	once	CASGKGEYQETQYF	TGTGCCAGTGGGAAGGGAGAGTACCAAGAGACCCAGTACTTC
17	TRBV7-9	TRBJ1-5	TRBD1	.	CASSSGTGLNSNQPQHF	TGTGCCAGCAGCTCCGGGACAGGGTTGAATAGCAATCAGCCCCAGCATTTT
13	TRBV2	TRBJ2-1	TRBD2	few	CASSRREGGGQFF	TGTGCCAGCAGTAGGCGGGAGGGCGGTGGGCAGTTCTTC
14	TRBV29-1	TRBJ1-2	TRBD1	.	CSVPGDRDFYGYTF	TGCAGCGTACCGGGGGACAGGGACTTCTATGGCTACACCTTC
13	TRBV28	TRBJ1-2	.	.	CASRLTVGYGYTF	TGTGCCAGCAGATTGACAGTTGGCTATGGCTACACCTTC
14	TRBV2	TRBJ1-4	TRBD1	once	CASSEWTGAEKLFF	TGTGCCAGCAGTGAATGGACAGGGGCTGAAAAACTGTTTTTT
15	TRBV7-6	TRBJ2-3	.	.	CASSNPASSTDTQYF	TGTGCCAGCAGCAATCCCGCCAGTAGCACAGATACGCAGTATTTT
14	TRBV6-6	TRBJ2-1	.	.	CASRATRLINEQFF	TGTGCCAGCAGAGCCACCCGACTTATCAATGAGCAGTTCTTC
11	TRBV6-4	TRBJ2-1	.	.	CASRARYEQFF	TGTGCCAGCAGGGCCCGTTATGAGCAGTTCTTC
18	TRBV7-9	TRBJ1-2	TRBD1	few	CASSPMDRGRIANYGYTF	TGTGCCAGCAGCCCGATGGACAGGGGGCGTATAGCTAACTATGGCTACACCTTC
13	TRBV19	TRBJ1-4	.	once	CASSIRAALELFF	TGTGCCAGTAGTATCAGGGCAGCGTTGGAACTGTTTTTT
14	TRBV18	TRBJ1-5	.	.	CASSPLGTTQPQHF	TGTGCCAGCTCACCACTAGGGACTACCCAGCCCCAGCATTTT
14	TRBV27	TRBJ1-2	.	.	CASSSAQGYYGYTF	TGTGCCAGCAGTTCCGCTCAGGGATACTATGGCTACACCTTC
13	TRBV14	TRBJ2-3	.	once	CASSHQSTDTQYF	TGTGCCAGCAGCCACCAGAGCACAGATACGCAGTATTTT
13	TRBV7-8	TRBJ2-3	.	few	CASSSGITDTQYF	TGTGCCAGCAGCTCCGGGATCACAGATACGCAGTATTTT
15	TRBV29-1	TRBJ2-4	.	.	CSASPSGVGGNIQYF	TGCAGCGCCTCCCCGTCGGGGGTTGGCGGAAACATTCAGTACTTC
13	TRBV13	TRBJ2-3	.	.	CASSLRGADTQYF	TGTGCCAGCAGCTTAAGGGGCGCAGATACGCAGTATTTT
14	TRBV7-9	TRBJ2-7	.	.	CASSLVAGPYEQYF	TGTGCCAGCAGCTTAGTGGCAGGGCCCTACGAGCAGTACTTC
13	TRBV7-8	TRBJ1-2	.	.	CASSPGTLYGYTF	TGTGCCAGCAGCCCAGGGACACTCTATGGCTACACCTTC
16	TRBV19	TRBJ2-3	.	.	CASSPLGGPSTDTQYF	TGTGCCAGTAGCCCCCTTGGCGGGCCCAGCACAGATACGCAGTATTTT
14	TRBV29-1	TRBJ2-7	TRBD1	.	CSVAQTGFGYEQYF	TGCAGCGTCGCCCAGACAGGGTTCGGCTACGAGCAGTACTTC
15	TRBV7-9	TRBJ2-7	.	once	CASSLGTGQVYEQYF	TGTGCCAGCAGCTTAGGCACAGGGCAGGTATACGAGCAGTACTTC
13	TRBV6-5	TRBJ2-7	TRBD1	.	CASSRDRGDEQYF	TGTGCCAGCTCCCGGGACAGGGGCGACGAGCAGTACTTC
15	TRBV4-1	TRBJ2-1	TRBD2	.	CASSQGEGWDNEQFF	TGCGCCAGCAGCCAAGGGGAGGGTTGGGACAATGAGCAGTTCTTC
12	TRBV7-3	TRBJ2-7	.	once	CASSPGGHEQYF	TGTGCCAGCAGCCCCGGGGGTCACGAGCAGTACTTC
14	TRBV6-1	TRBJ2-7	.	.	CASSEAPQTYEQYF	TGTGCCAGCAGTGAAGCTCCACAAACCTACGAGCAGTACTTC
15	TRBV28	TRBJ1-5	.	few	CASSPGGFVNQPQHF	TGTGCCAGCAGCCCGGGAGGGTTTGTCAATCAGCCCCAGCATTTT
11	TRBV6-6	TRBJ2-3	.	.	CASSYEGTQYF	TGTGCCAGCAGTTACGAGGGAACGCAGTATTTT
14	TRBV9	TRBJ2-5	.	.	CASSVGHSLETQYF	TGTGCCAGCAGCGTAGGACATTCCTTGGAGACCCAGTACTTC
13	TRBV30	TRBJ2-3	TRBD2	once	CAWSGGLADTQYF	TGTGCCTGGAGTGGAGGACTAGCAGATACGCAGTATTTT
13	TRBV30	TRBJ1-1	.	.	CAWSVQSYTEAFF	TGTGCCTGGAGTGTACAGAGTTACACTGAAGCTTTCTTT
15	TRBV27	TRBJ2-7	TRBD2	.	CASSFGTSGSYEQYF	TGTGCCAGCAGTTTTGGGACTAGCGGATCCTACGAGCAGTACTTC
17	TRBV14	TRBJ1-1	.	.	CASSQDLRQGYNTEAFF	TGTGCCAGCAGCCAAGATCTCAGGCAGGGTTATAACACTGAAGCTTTCTTT
16	TRBV5-1	TRBJ2-2	TRBD1	.	CASSWAGTANTGELFF	TGCGCCAGCAGCTGGGCCGGGACAGCGAACACCGGGGAGCTGTTTTTT
14	TRBV6-1	TRBJ1-1	.	once	CASRGDTINTEAFF	TGTGCCAGCAGGGGGGACACCATTAACACTGAAGCTTTCTTT
11	TRBV29-1	TRBJ2-7	.	.	CSVEEGYEQYF	TGCAGCGTTGAGGAGGGATACGAGCAGTACTTC
15	TRBV9	TRBJ1-4	.	.	CASSVGGQLFEKLFF	TGTGCCAGCAGCGTAGGGGGCCAGCTCTTTGAAAAACTGTTTTTT
11	TRBV6-6	TRBJ1-2	TRBD1	few	CASMVSTGPSF	TGTGCCAGCATGGTTTCGACAGGGCCTTCCTTC
16	TRBV5-4	TRBJ1-2	TRBD1	.	CASSPRDRQPNYGYTF	TGTGCCAGCAGCCCCCGGGACAGGCAGCCTAACTATGGCTACACCTTC
12	TRBV2	TRBJ2-7	TRBD1	few	CASTPGQGEQYF	TGTGCCAGCACCCCAGGACAGGGAGAACAGTACTTC
16	TRBV25-1	TRBJ2-2	.	.	CASSDPTPQGTGELFF	TGTGCCAGCAGTGATCCTACGCCACAGGGCACCGGGGAGCTGTTTTTT
15	TRBV14	TRBJ1-4	.	.	CASSQVGGLGEKLFF	TGTGCCAGCAGCCAAGTGGGAGGGCTAGGCGAAAAACTGTTTTTT
16	TRBV7-2	TRBJ1-6	TRBD1	.	CASSLRDSSYNSPLHF	TGTGCCAGCAGCTTAAGGGACAGCTCCTATAATTCACCCCTCCACTTT
16	TRBV6-6	TRBJ2-3	TRBD2	.	CASSQGGRDSTDTQYF	TGTGCCAGCAGTCAGGGCGGGAGGGATAGCACAGATACGCAGTATTTT